These 27 T cell receptor beta chains were sequenced from one sample in a study of blood T cells in healthy people across ages. For the second PCR, which ran for about 7 to 11 cycles, a sample-barcoded 5' primer and a J-beta primer mix were used. TCRdb passed the 5' RACE reads through MiXCR, listing each CDR3 protein once. Of around 1,000,000 distinct CDR3 sequences detected, around 25% appear once; the ten largest clones hold approximately 0.7%. Another study also made use of these data, one on T cells of mothers and their children.

The specimen sequenced was blood. These receptors all stem from a girl between 2 and 10 years old in good health.

This clonotype occurred a few times. This chain uses TRBV7-3 with TRBJ2-7, with unresolved D. The CDR3 is 14 residues long. Trimming stripped 5 bases from V and 2 bases from J, with 13 bases between. CDR1 and CDR2 (germline): SGHTA, FQGTGA. As DNA, the CDR3 is TGTGCCAGCAGCCCAGACGGGTTCACCTACGAGCAGTACTTC. Protein: CASSPDGFTYEQYF.

In this sample, this clonotype turned up a few times. The J gene is TRBJ2-3, the V gene TRBV7-9; the D is unclear. Germline V gives CDR1 SEHNR, CDR2 FQNEAQ (reference sequence). The CDR3 covers 13 residues. Trimming cost V 5 bases and J 5 bases, with 11 bases left between them. CDR3 bases: TGTGCCAGCAGCCCAGCCTTAGGAGATACGCAGTATTTT. Its translation is CASSPALGDTQYF.

This clonotype was detected a few times. The V and J genes are TRBV28 and TRBJ2-7; possibly TRBD1 or TRBD2 for D (5 bases each). With 6 bases removed from V and 0 bases from J, the gap between germline ends came to 18 bases. Germline CDR1 is MDHEN and CDR2 is SYDVKM. This CDR3 region has 16 residues. CDR3 sequence reads: CASSRLGVGGSYEQYF. Here the CDR3 DNA reads TGTGCCAGCAGCCGATTGGGGGTGGGTGGCTCCTACGAGCAGTACTTC.

This clonotype occurred many times. The rearrangement uses TRBV9 and TRBJ2-5, with TRBD2 as a possible D gene (5 bases). Trimming took off 3 bases at V and 1 base at J, with 10 bases between the two ends. Germline-derived CDR1 and CDR2 are SGDLS and YYNGEE. The CDR3 extends over 14 amino acids. The CDR3 sequence: CASSATGIQETQYF. CDR3 coding DNA: TGTGCCAGCAGCGCCACGGGGATCCAAGAGACCCAGTACTTC.

This chain links TRBV4-1 with TRBJ2-7, with a tentative D call TRBD2 (7 bases). This CDR3 region has 18 residues. Per germline, CDR1 MGHRA and CDR2 YSYEKL. The V end lost 1 base, the J end lost 4 bases, and 23 bases lay between the germline ends. CDR3 amino acids: CASSQVGLAGGGGYEQYF. The CDR3 nucleotides read TGCGCCAGCAGCCAAGTCGGGTTAGCCGGGGGAGGGGGATACGAGCAGTACTTC.

The J gene is TRBJ2-5, the V gene TRBV7-9, with D possibly called TRBD1 or TRBD2 (5 bases each). Trimming left V 4 bases short and J 7 bases short, with 19 bases between. Germline V gene sequence: CDR1 SEHNR, CDR2 FQNEAQ (reference sequence). This CDR3 has 15 residues. CDR3 coding DNA: TGTGCCAGCAGCTCCCGATTTCTAGCTAGGGGGACCCAGTACTTC. This sequence encodes CASSSRFLARGTQYF.

This clonotype was recorded a few times. The chain links TRBV2 to TRBJ2-5, with a possible D match to TRBD2 (5 bases). Germline CDR1 and CDR2: SNHLY and FYNNEI. This CDR3 is 13 amino acids long. Between the trimmed V and J ends, which lost 5 bases and 3 bases, there was a span of 10 bases. CDR3 protein: CASSPGVEETQYF. As DNA, the CDR3 is TGTGCCAGCAGTCCCGGGGTCGAAGAGACCCAGTACTTC.

J is TRBJ1-1 and V is TRBV6-2 or TRBV6-3, with D hard to call. The CDR3 has 14 amino acids. V was clipped by 7 bases and J by 0 bases, with 12 bases between them. CDR1 and CDR2 from the germline V gene are MNHEY and SVGEGT. Here the CDR3 reads CASIDGRLNTEAFF. CDR3 DNA sequence: TGTGCCAGCATCGACGGACGGCTGAACACTGAAGCTTTCTTT.

This chain links TRBV2 with TRBJ2-5; D uncertain. The DNA end is a closer match to TRBJ2-1, so the J assignment may be wrong. Germline lookup yields CDR1 SNHLY and CDR2 FYNNEI. This CDR3 is built from 14 residues. The CDR3: CASRDGRGYNEQFF. The CDR3 coding sequence is TGTGCCAGCAGGGATGGACGCGGCTACAATGAGCAGTTCTTC.

This clonotype was detected only a few times. The chain is built from TRBV5-6 and TRBJ2-6, with D perhaps TRBD1 (6 bases). The germline V and J ends were trimmed by 7 bases and 2 bases, with 13 bases remaining between them. Germline CDR1 reads SGHDT; CDR2 reads YYEEEE. CDR3 length: 15 residues. The CDR3: CASEIQGTGANVLTF. The CDR3 region has the DNA TGTGCCAGCGAGATACAGGGCACTGGGGCCAACGTCCTGACTTTC.

This clonotype was seen more than once but under ten times. This chain connects TRBV28 to TRBJ1-2; D remains ambiguous. The CDR3 is 13 amino acids. V dropped 0 bases and J dropped 3 bases, with 5 bases sitting between them. Per the germline V gene, CDR1 is MDHEN and CDR2 is SYDVKM. The CDR3, as DNA: TGTGCCAGCAGTTTATGGGCTGACTATGGCTACACCTTC. This codes for CASSLWADYGYTF.

Only a few counts were recorded for this clonotype. The chain combines TRBV7-2 with TRBJ2-5; D is uncertain. The germline V gene has CDR1 SGHTA and CDR2 FQGNSA. Trimming took off 5 bases at V and 0 bases at J, with 13 bases between the two ends. CDR3 length equals 15 residues. The CDR3 sequence: CASSLNRGDQETQYF. The CDR3 DNA reads as TGTGCCAGCAGCCTGAACCGAGGAGACCAAGAGACCCAGTACTTC.

V usage is TRBV5-1 and J usage is TRBJ2-7; TRBD2 matches at 10 bases. Germline-derived CDR1 and CDR2 are SGHRS and YFSETQ. This CDR3 has 16 amino acids. The V gene end was trimmed by 2 bases and the J gene end by 0 bases; junction bases not matched to a gene: 5. In DNA form, the CDR3 reads TGCGCCAGCAGCTTAGAAGCGGGAGGGCCCTCCTACGAGCAGTACTTC. Translation gives CASSLEAGGPSYEQYF. The variable domain in full, completed from reference TRBV5-1 and TRBJ2-7, reads KAGVTQTPRYLIKTRGQQVTLSCSPISGHRSVSWYQQTPGQGLQFLFEYFSETQRNKGNFPGRFSGRQFSNSRSEMNVSTLELGDSALYLCASSLEAGGPSYEQYFGPGTRLTVT.

The chain carries TRBV20-1 and TRBJ1-1, with a tentative D call TRBD1 (5 bases). The CDR3 is 15 amino acids. Trimming removed 6 bases from V and 0 bases from J, with 17 bases in between. Germline assignment: CDR1 DFQATT and CDR2 SNEGSKA (reference sequence). The CDR3 bases are TGCAGTGCCGACCTTCCGGGACGGTTGAACACTGAAGCTTTCTTT. Its translation: CSADLPGRLNTEAFF.

This clonotype was counted a single time. The genes are TRBV4-1 and TRBJ1-2, with no clear D. Germline CDR1 reads MGHRA; CDR2 reads YSYEKL. This CDR3 region has 15 residues. Trimming removed 0 bases at V and 5 bases at J, with 13 bases between. The CDR3 loop reads CASSQDRQSVYGYTF. DNA for the CDR3: TGCGCCAGCAGCCAAGATCGCCAGAGTGTTTATGGCTACACCTTC.

This clonotype was seen only a few times. The V gene is TRBV5-1, the J gene TRBJ2-3, with D unresolved. Germline V gene sequence: CDR1 SGHRS, CDR2 YFSETQ. The CDR3 runs 12 residues. With 3 bases removed from V and 4 bases from J, the gap between germline ends came to 6 bases. The DNA of the CDR3 is TGCGCCAGCAGCTACACCTCAGATACGCAGTATTTT. Its protein is CASSYTSDTQYF.

There are a few counts of this clonotype. The chain links TRBV29-1 to TRBJ2-7; perhaps TRBD1 as D (5 bases). CDR3 length: 13 amino acids. The V end lost 6 bases, the J end lost 1 base, and 13 bases lay between the germline ends. From germline, CDR1 is SQVTM and CDR2 ANQGSEA. The CDR3 is CSVTQDISYEQYF. In DNA, the CDR3 is TGCAGCGTCACACAGGATATTTCCTACGAGCAGTACTTC.

This chain uses TRBV29-1 with TRBJ2-5, with D hard to call. With the DNA end fitting TRBJ2-7 better, the J assignment may be wrong. CDR3 length: 12 residues. CDR1 and CDR2 (germline): SQVTM, ANQGSEA. The CDR3 region has the DNA TGCAGCGTTGATAGCCCGGACTACGAGCAGTACTTC. It encodes CSVDSPDYEQYF.

The genes are TRBV29-1 and TRBJ2-7; 11 nucleotides line up with TRBD2. V dropped 4 bases and J dropped 7; count of bases not matched to a gene: 6. This CDR3 has 13 residues. Germline values: CDR1 SQVTM, CDR2 ANQGSEA. In DNA, the CDR3 is TGCAGCGTTGTACTAGCGGGAGCGAGAGAGCAGTACTTC. It translates to CSVVLAGAREQYF.

This clonotype has only a few counts. The chain carries TRBV20-1 and TRBJ2-1, with 9 bases that match TRBD1. Matching the DNA end better, TRBJ2-5 makes the J call doubtful. CDR1 and CDR2 (germline): DFQATT, SNEGSKA (reference sequence). The CDR3 runs 13 residues. CDR3 sequence (DNA): TGCAGTGCTAACAAACAGGGGGCGGGGACCCAGTACTTC. It translates to CSANKQGAGTQYF.

The rearrangement uses TRBV27 and TRBJ1-5; D is unresolved. CDR3 length: 15 residues. V was clipped by 2 bases and J by 1 base, with 9 bases between them. Germline-derived CDR1 and CDR2 are MNHEY and SMNVEV (reference sequence). In DNA, the CDR3 is TGTGCCAGCAGTTTACTGGAGGGCAGCAATCAGCCCCAGCATTTT. Protein: CASSLLEGSNQPQHF.

This clonotype was seen a handful of times. The V gene is TRBV18, the J gene TRBJ2-2; the D is unclear. This CDR3 comprises 16 residues. V lost 3 bases and J lost 3, with 14 bases in between. CDR1 KGHSH and CDR2 LQKENI come from the germline V gene. CDR3 protein: CASSPTLIEYTGELFF. The DNA for the CDR3 is TGTGCCAGCTCACCGACCCTCATCGAGTACACCGGGGAGCTGTTTTTT.

This clonotype was counted a few times. This chain uses TRBV4-1 with TRBJ1-3; the D is unclear. Between the trimmed V and J ends, which lost 0 bases and 2 bases, there was a span of 5 bases. Germline V gene lookup returns CDR1 MGHRA and CDR2 YSYEKL. The CDR3 consists of 14 residues. The CDR3 loop is CASSQEGPGNTIYF. The CDR3 DNA follows: TGCGCCAGCAGCCAAGAGGGTCCTGGAAACACCATATATTTT.

CDR3 coding DNA: TGTGCCAGCAGTTTGTCCCTAGTGGTTGACATTCAGTACTTC. Its translation: CASSLSLVVDIQYF. This chain joins TRBV12-3 or TRBV12-4 and TRBJ2-4; no definite D call. V lost 3 bases to trimming and J lost 8 bases, with 14 bases between them. The CDR3 is 14 amino acids.

V is TRBV7-9 and J is TRBJ1-4; D is unclear. Germline lookup yields CDR1 SEHNR and CDR2 FQNEAQ (reference sequence). Between the trimmed V and J ends, which lost 5 bases and 4 bases, there was a span of 23 bases. The CDR3 has 18 amino acids. The CDR3 sequence: CASSPQTFGIQVNEKLFF. The CDR3 region has the DNA TGTGCCAGCAGCCCGCAAACTTTCGGGATTCAGGTTAATGAAAAACTGTTTTTT.

The rearrangement joins TRBV7-2 to TRBJ1-5; 7 positions match TRBD1. Per the germline V gene, CDR1 is SGHTA and CDR2 is FQGNSA. The junction had 5 bases not matched to a gene; V was cut back by 6 bases and J by 3 bases. The CDR3 has 14 amino acids. The CDR3 loop is CASRAGQANQPQHF. In DNA, the CDR3 is TGTGCCAGCAGAGCCGGACAGGCCAATCAGCCCCAGCATTTT.

The chain couples TRBV12-3 or TRBV12-4 to TRBJ1-2; the D gene is possibly TRBD1 (6 bases). The CDR3 contains 13 residues. The V and J ends lost 7 bases and 6 bases respectively, with 15 bases between them. The CDR3, as DNA: TGTGCCAGCACTATGAATAAGGGGGATGGCTACACCTTC. Translation gives CASTMNKGDGYTF.